The rows below give T cell receptor beta chains drawn from one sample of a study of stem cell transplantation in POMP-related autoinflammatory disease. Generated by immunoSEQ multiplex PCR, the TCRdb table keeps only in-frame clones and is missing some. This sample has around 32,000 clones; about 90% occur once, and the top ten carry about 0.72%. Sample: CD4+ T cells from PBMCs, taken before stem cell transplantation. The receptor source for this set is a human donor with POMP-related autoinflammation and immune dysregulation (PRAID). The CDR3 runs from the conserved cysteine through the conserved F or W.

J: TRBJ1-4; V: TRBV6-5; CDR3: CASSYNRNEKLFF
J: TRBJ1-4; V: TRBV5-4; CDR3: CASSSRIQGPNEKLFF
J: TRBJ2-7; V: TRBV27; CDR3: CASSLRPGLATYEQYF
J: TRBJ2-5; V: TRBV5-1; CDR3: CASSKPGGYQETQYF
J: TRBJ1-3; V: TRBV4-1; CDR3: CASSLGPSGNTIYF
J: TRBJ2-7; V: TRBV5-1; CDR3: CASSSGTSGGAQQYF
J: TRBJ1-2; V: TRBV5-4; CDR3: CASSAGAGGYTF
J: TRBJ2-2; V: TRBV5-1; CDR3: CASSSTSGGRNTGELFF
J: TRBJ1-3; V: TRBV10-3; CDR3: CAIRDTGSRSGNTIYF
J: TRBJ1-6; V: TRBV6-1; CDR3: CASTGQGGSSPLHF
J: TRBJ1-2; V: TRBV5-1; CDR3: CASSWDREDYGYTF
J: TRBJ2-7; V: TRBV5-4; CDR3: CASSFGTRDEQYF
J: TRBJ2-1; V: TRBV7-3; CDR3: CASGGTGGEQFF
J: TRBJ1-4; V: TRBV7-9; CDR3: CASSPLGAASTEKLFF
J: TRBJ2-2; V: TRBV5-1; CDR3: CASSSDWNTGELFF
J: TRBJ1-3; V: TRBV11-2; CDR3: CASSLGQGAYTIYF
J: TRBJ2-1; V: TRBV5-1; CDR3: CASSLGQGYNNEQFF
J: TRBJ1-1; V: TRBV6-6; CDR3: CASSRGQGRLVTEAFF
J: TRBJ2-3; V: TRBV18; CDR3: CASSPRDPTYTDTQYF
J: TRBJ2-5; V: TRBV10-3; CDR3: CAISDTNQETQYF
J: TRBJ2-3; V: TRBV12-5; CDR3: CASGSTSTDTQYF
J: TRBJ2-3; V: TRBV2; CDR3: CASKRTTSTDTQYF
J: TRBJ2-6; V: TRBV9; CDR3: CASSSWSSGANVLTF
J: TRBJ1-5; V: TRBV6-5; CDR3: CAGPPAPQHF
J: TRBJ1-1; V: TRBV7-2; CDR3: CASRVDRGGTETFF
J: TRBJ2-1; V: TRBV5-1; CDR3: CASSLVPGVDNEQFF
J: TRBJ2-7; V: TRBV18; CDR3: CASSPNTGGSEQYF
J: TRBJ2-3; V: TRBV6-6; CDR3: CASSPSTDTQYF
J: TRBJ1-4; V: TRBV7-4; CDR3: CASSLVDRGRAPFNEKLFF
J: TRBJ2-1; V: TRBV19; CDR3: CAMTSGSSYNEQFF
J: TRBJ1-1; V: TRBV5-4; CDR3: CASSLKTGLEAFF
J: TRBJ1-6; V: TRBV28; CDR3: CASSFSKYSPLHF
J: TRBJ1-2; V: TRBV28; CDR3: CAITGVGFDYGYTF
J: TRBJ2-5; V: TRBV11-1; CDR3: CASSYRDREETQYF
J: TRBJ1-4; V: TRBV7-6; CDR3: CASTQSGRGGNEKLFF
J: TRBJ1-5; V: TRBV2; CDR3: CASSPDRGNQPQHF
J: TRBJ2-2; V: TRBV28; CDR3: CASSLIGAPNTGELFF
J: TRBJ1-3; V: TRBV21-1; CDR3: CASSKADPPRGNTIYF
J: TRBJ2-3; V: TRBV4-2; CDR3: CASSQSDLNTDTQYF
J: TRBJ2-2; V: TRBV2; CDR3: CASSSDSSGELFF
J: TRBJ1-4; V: TRBV7-9; CDR3: CASSLSLPNEKLFF
J: TRBJ2-3; V: TRBV4-1; CDR3: CASRPAQQAYTDTQYF
J: TRBJ1-2; V: TRBV5-1; CDR3: CASSLAVGEGYTF
J: TRBJ2-5; V: TRBV4-2; CDR3: CASSRDSQETQYF
J: TRBJ2-3; V: TRBV28; CDR3: CTSSPSGGTQYF
J: TRBJ2-6; V: TRBV7-2; CDR3: CASSVGNTGANVLTF
J: TRBJ2-7; V: TRBV2; CDR3: CASRTGRDYEQYF
J: TRBJ1-3; V: TRBV9; CDR3: CASSVALGSGNTIYF
J: TRBJ2-7; V: TRBV2; CDR3: CASLPHRDRGQEQYF
J: TRBJ2-5; V: TRBV2; CDR3: CASSLSGGASETQYF
J: TRBJ2-3; V: TRBV11-1; CDR3: CASSPGTGAYTDTQYF
J: TRBJ2-5; V: TRBV15; CDR3: CATSRVRETQYF
J: TRBJ2-5; V: TRBV18; CDR3: CASSPPSGAQETQYF
J: TRBJ1-3; V: TRBV5-4; CDR3: CASSSRDRAFSGNTIYF
J: TRBJ1-2; V: TRBV11-2; CDR3: CASSAGMSYGYTF
J: TRBJ2-2; V: TRBV27; CDR3: CASSFYSQGPGELFF
J: TRBJ2-3; V: TRBV7-9; CDR3: CASSLVSIASTDTQYF
J: TRBJ2-7; V: TRBV5-1; CDR3: CASSLEGEAYEQYF